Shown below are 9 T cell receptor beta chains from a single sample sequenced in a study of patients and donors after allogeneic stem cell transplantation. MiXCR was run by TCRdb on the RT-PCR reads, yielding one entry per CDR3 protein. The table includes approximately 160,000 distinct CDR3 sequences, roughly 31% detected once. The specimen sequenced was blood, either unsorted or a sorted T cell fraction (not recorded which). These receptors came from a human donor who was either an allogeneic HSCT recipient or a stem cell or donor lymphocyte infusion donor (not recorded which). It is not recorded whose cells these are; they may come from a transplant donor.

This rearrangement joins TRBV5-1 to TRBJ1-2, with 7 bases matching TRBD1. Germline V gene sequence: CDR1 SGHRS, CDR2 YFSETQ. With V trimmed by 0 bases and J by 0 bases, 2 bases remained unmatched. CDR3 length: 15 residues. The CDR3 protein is CASSLGQGANYGYTF. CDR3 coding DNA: TGCGCCAGCAGCTTGGGACAGGGCGCTAACTATGGCTACACCTTC.

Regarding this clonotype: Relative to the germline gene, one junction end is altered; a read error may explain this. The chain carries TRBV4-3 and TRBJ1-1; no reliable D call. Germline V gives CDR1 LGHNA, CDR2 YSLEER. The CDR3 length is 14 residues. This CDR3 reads CASSQGRLNTEAFF. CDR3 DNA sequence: TGCGCCAGCAGCCAAGGACGGTTGAACACTGAGGCTTTCTTT.

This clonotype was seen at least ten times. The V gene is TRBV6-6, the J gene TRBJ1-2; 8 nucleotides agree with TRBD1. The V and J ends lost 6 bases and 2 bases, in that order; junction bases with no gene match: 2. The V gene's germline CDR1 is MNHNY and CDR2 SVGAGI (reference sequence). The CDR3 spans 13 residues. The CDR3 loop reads CASRQGVNYGYTF. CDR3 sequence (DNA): TGTGCCAGCAGACAGGGGGTGAACTATGGCTACACCTTC.

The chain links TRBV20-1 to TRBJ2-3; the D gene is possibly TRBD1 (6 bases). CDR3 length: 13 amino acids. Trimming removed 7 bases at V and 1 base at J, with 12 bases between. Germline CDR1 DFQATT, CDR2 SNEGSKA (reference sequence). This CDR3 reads CSDYRAGTDTQYF. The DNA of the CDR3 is TGCAGTGATTACAGGGCGGGCACAGATACGCAGTATTTT.

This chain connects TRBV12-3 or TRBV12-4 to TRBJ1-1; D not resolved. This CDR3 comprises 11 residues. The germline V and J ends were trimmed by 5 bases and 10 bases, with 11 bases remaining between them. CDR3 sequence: CASSALGGAFF. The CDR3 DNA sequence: TGTGCCAGCAGTGCCCTGGGTGGAGCTTTCTTT.

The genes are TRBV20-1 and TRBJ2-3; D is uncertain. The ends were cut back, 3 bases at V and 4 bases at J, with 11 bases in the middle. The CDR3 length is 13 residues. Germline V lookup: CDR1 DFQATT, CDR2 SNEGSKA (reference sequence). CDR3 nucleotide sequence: TGCAGTGCTAGCCGTTCTTTCGCAGATACGCAGTATTTT. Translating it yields CSASRSFADTQYF.

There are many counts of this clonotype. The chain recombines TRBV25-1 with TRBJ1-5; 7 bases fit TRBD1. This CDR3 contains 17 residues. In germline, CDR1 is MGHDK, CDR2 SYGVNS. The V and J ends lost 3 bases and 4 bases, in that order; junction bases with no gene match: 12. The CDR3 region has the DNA TGTGCCAGCAGTGATCCCCTTGACAGGGAAATAAATCAGCCCCAGCATTTT. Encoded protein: CASSDPLDREINQPQHF. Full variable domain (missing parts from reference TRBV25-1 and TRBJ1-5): EADIYQTPRYLVIGTGKKITLECSQTMGHDKMYWYQQDPGMELHLIHYSYGVNSTEKGDLSSESTVSRIRTEHFPLTLESARPSHTSQYLCASSDPLDREINQPQHFGDGTRLSIL.

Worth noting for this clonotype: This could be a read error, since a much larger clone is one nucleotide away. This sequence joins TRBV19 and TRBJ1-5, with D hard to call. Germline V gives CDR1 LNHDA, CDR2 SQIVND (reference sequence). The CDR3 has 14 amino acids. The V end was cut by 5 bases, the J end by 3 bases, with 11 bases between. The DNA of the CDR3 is TGTGCCAGTAGTGTAAACGGGTTCAATCAGCCCCAGCATTTT. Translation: CASSVNGFNQPQHF.

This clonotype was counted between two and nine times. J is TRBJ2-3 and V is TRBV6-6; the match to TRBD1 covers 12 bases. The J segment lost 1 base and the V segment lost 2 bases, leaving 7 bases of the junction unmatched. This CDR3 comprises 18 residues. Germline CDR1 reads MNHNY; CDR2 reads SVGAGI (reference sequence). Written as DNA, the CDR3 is TGTGCCAGCAGTTACAGCGGGACAGGGGGCGAGGGCACAGATACGCAGTATTTT. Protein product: CASSYSGTGGEGTDTQYF.